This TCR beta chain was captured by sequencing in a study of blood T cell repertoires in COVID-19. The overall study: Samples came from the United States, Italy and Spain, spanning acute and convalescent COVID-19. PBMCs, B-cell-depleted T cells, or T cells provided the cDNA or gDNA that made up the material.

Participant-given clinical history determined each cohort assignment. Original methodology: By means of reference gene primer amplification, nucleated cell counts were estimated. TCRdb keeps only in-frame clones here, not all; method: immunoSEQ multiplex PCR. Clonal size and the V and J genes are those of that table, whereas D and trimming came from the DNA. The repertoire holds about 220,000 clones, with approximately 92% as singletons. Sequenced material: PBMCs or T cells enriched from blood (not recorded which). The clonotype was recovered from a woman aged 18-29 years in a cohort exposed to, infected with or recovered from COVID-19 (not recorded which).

CDR3 DNA: TGTGCCAGCAGCCCACTTGGACAGGGGAATAATCAGCCCCAGCATTTT. Translating gives CASSPLGQGNNQPQHF. V and J are TRBV14 and TRBJ1-5, with 9 bases lining up with TRBD1. The CDR3 is 16 residues long. Germline CDR1 reads SGHDN; CDR2 reads FVKESK. V dropped 4 bases and J dropped 4; count of bases not matched to a gene: 8.